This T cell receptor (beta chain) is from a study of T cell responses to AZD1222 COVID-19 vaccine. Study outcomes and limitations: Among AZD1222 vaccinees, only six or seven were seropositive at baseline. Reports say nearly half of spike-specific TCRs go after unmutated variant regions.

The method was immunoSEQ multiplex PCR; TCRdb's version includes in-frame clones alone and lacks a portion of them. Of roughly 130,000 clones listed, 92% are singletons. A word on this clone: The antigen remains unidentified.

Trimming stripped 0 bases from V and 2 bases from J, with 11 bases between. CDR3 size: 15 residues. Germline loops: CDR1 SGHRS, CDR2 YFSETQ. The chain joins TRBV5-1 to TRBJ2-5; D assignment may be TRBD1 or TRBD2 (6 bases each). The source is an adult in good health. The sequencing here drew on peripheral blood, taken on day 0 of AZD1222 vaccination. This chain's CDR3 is CASSLVAGTQETQYF. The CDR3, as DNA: TGCGCCAGCAGCTTGGTCGCGGGGACACAAGAGACCCAGTACTTC.